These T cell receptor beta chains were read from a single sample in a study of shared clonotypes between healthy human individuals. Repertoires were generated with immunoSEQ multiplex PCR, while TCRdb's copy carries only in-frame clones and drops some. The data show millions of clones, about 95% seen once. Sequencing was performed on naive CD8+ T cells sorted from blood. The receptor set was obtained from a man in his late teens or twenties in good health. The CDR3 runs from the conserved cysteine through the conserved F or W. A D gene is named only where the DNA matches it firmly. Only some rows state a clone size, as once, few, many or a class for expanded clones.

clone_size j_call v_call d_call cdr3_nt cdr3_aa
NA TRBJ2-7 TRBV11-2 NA TGTGCCAGCAGCACCCGGACGGTCTCCTACGAGCAGTACTTC CASSTRTVSYEQYF
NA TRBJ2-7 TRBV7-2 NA TGTGCCAGCAGCCAGACCGGGCAGCCCTACGAGCAGTACTTC CASSQTGQPYEQYF
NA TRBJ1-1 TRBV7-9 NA TGTGCCAGCAGCGGAGGGACGGATGAAGCTTTCTTT CASSGGTDEAFF
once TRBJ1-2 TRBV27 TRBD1 TGTGCCAGCAGTTTAAGCGGGACAGGGAATGGCTACACCTTC CASSLSGTGNGYTF
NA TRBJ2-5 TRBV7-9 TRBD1 TGTGCCAGCAGCCCCTGGACAGGGAGCGGGGAGACCCAGTACTTC CASSPWTGSGETQYF
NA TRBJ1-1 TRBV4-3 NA TGCGCCAGCAGCCACGGATTAGCGAACACTGAAGCTTTCTTT CASSHGLANTEAFF
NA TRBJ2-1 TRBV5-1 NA TGCGCCAGCAGCTTGGTGCCCGGTGAGCAGTTCTTC CASSLVPGEQFF
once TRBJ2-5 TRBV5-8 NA TGTGCCAGCAGCTTGAGTTTCCAAGAGACCCAGTACTTC CASSLSFQETQYF
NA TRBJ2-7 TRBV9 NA TGTGCCAGCAGCGTAGGGAACGACGAGCAGTACTTC CASSVGNDEQYF
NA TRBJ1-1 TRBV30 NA TGTGCCTGGAGTGATTTAGGGGGCACTGAAGCTTTCTTT CAWSDLGGTEAFF
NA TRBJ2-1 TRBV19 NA TGTGCCAGTAGTATAGAGAGGGCGGGGCTTGCCACGCAGTTCTTC CASSIERAGLATQFF
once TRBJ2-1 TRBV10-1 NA TGCGCCAGCAGTGATCCGGGTAACAATGAGCAGTTCTTC CASSDPGNNEQFF
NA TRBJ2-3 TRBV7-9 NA TGTGCCAGCAGCTTAGATAGCACAGATACGCAGTATTTT CASSLDSTDTQYF
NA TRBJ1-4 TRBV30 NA TGTGCCTGGAGTGTGGATGAAAAACTGTTTTTT CAWSVDEKLFF
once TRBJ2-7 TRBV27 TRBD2 TGTGCCAGCAGTCCGTACGGGACTAGCAGGCACGAGCAGTACTTC CASSPYGTSRHEQYF
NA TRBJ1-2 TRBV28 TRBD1 TGTGCCAGCAGTTTCACAGGGGATGGTGGCTACACCTTC CASSFTGDGGYTF
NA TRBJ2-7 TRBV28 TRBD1 TGTGCCAGCAGTTGGACAGGGGCCTACGAGCAGTACTTC CASSWTGAYEQYF
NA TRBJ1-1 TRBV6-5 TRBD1 TGTGCCAGCAGTCTCTCAGGGGGCTCTGAAGCTTTCTTT CASSLSGGSEAFF
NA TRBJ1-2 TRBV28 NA TGTGCCAGCAGTTTGCGGGGTGGGAGCTATGGCTACACCTTC CASSLRGGSYGYTF
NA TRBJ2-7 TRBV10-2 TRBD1 TGCGCCATCGGGACAGGCTCCTACGAGCAGTACTTC CAIGTGSYEQYF
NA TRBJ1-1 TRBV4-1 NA TGCGCCAGCAGCCAAGTGATGGGGGCTGGTACTGAAGCTTTCTTT CASSQVMGAGTEAFF
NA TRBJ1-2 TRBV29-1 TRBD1 TGCAGCGTCGTCCGGGACAGTGACTATGGCTACACCTTC CSVVRDSDYGYTF
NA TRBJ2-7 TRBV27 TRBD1 TGTGCCAGCAGAACCGGGACAGGGGACGAGCAGTACTTC CASRTGTGDEQYF
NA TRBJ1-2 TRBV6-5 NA TGTGCCAGCAGTTACTCGTCAGGGGTTTTGGGCTACACCTTC CASSYSSGVLGYTF
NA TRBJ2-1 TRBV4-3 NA TGCGCCAGCAGCCCCGAATACGGACTCATCTACAATGAGCAGTTCTTC CASSPEYGLIYNEQFF
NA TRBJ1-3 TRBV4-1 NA TGCGCCAGCAGCCAAGATCCGGGCTCCATATATTTT CASSQDPGSIYF
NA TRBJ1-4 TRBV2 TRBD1 TGTGCCAGCAGACCCGGGACAGCCAGTGAAAAACTGTTTTTT CASRPGTASEKLFF
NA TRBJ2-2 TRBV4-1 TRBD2 TGCGCCAGCAGCGGCCTGGCGGGGGGGCATCCCGGGGAGCTGTTTTTT CASSGLAGGHPGELFF
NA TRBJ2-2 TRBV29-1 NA TGCAGCGCCGCGCGGGACGGGGAGCTGTTTTTT CSAARDGELFF
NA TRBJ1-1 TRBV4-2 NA TGTGCCAGCAGCCAAGACGCCGGGGGCACTGAAGCTTTCTTT CASSQDAGGTEAFF
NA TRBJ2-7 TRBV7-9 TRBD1 TGTGCCAGCAGCTTACTTTCGGACAGGGGAACCTACGAGCAGTACTTC CASSLLSDRGTYEQYF
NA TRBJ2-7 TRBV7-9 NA TGTGCCACCGGTAATTCGACGGAAAGCTACGAGCAGTACTTC CATGNSTESYEQYF
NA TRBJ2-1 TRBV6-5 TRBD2 TGTGCCAGCTCTAGACTAGCGGCACTCAAGAATGAGCAGTTCTTC CASSRLAALKNEQFF
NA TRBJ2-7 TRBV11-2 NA TGTGCCAGCAGCTTAGGGGGCTTCTACGAGCAGTACTTC CASSLGGFYEQYF
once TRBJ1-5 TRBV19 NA TGTGCCAGTAGTATACTCCCAGGGACCATTCAGCCCCAGCATTTT CASSILPGTIQPQHF
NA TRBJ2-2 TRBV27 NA TGTGCCAGCGCTCCATGGTCGAGCATCGTGTACACCGGGGAGCTGTTTTTT CASAPWSSIVYTGELFF
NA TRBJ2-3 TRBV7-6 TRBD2 TGTGCCAGCAGCTCGGGACTAGCGGGAATCGCAGATACGCAGTATTTT CASSSGLAGIADTQYF
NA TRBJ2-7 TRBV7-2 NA TGTGCCAGCAGCCCGGGAGTCGGGCCCGAGCAGTACTTC CASSPGVGPEQYF
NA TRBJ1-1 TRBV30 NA TGTGCCTCCTCGGGAGTCGTGAACACTGAAGCTTTCTTT CASSGVVNTEAFF
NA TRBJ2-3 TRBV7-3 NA TGTGCCAGCAGCACTTACGGCGGCGGTATGGATACGCAGTATTTT CASSTYGGGMDTQYF
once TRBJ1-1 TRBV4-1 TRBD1 TGCGCCAGCAGCACTCGGACAGGAAACACTGAAGCTTTCTTT CASSTRTGNTEAFF
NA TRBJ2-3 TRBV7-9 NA TGTGCCAGCAGGGACTCGGGAGATACGCAGTATTTT CASRDSGDTQYF
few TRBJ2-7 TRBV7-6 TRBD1 TGTGCCAGCAGCCCTGGGGACAGCTCCTACGAGCAGTACTTC CASSPGDSSYEQYF
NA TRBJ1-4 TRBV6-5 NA TGTGCCAGCAGTCCCAGGGGATCCAATGAAAAACTGTTTTTT CASSPRGSNEKLFF
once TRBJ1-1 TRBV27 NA TGTGCCAGCGTCTGGGCTGAAGCTTTCTTT CASVWAEAFF
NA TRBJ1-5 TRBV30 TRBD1 TGTGCCTGGAGTGTACGGGGACAGGGGATTCAGCCCCAGCATTTT CAWSVRGQGIQPQHF
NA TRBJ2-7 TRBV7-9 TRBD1 TGTGCCAGCAGCACAGGACAGGGAACTTACGAGCAGTACTTC CASSTGQGTYEQYF
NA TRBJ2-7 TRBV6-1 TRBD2 TGTGCCAGCAGTGACCCTAGCGGGGGGGACTACGAGCAGTACTTC CASSDPSGGDYEQYF
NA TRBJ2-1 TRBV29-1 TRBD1 TGCAGCGAATCGGGACAGAATAACTACAATGAGCAGTTCTTC CSESGQNNYNEQFF
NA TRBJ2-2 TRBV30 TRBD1 TGTGCCTGGAGTGGGCAGGGGGTAGGCACCGGGGAGCTGTTTTTT CAWSGQGVGTGELFF
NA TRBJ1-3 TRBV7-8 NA TGTGCCAGCAGCTTAGAGGGTTTGGGCGCGACAGCAGGAAACACCATATATTTT CASSLEGLGATAGNTIYF
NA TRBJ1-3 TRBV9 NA TGTGCCAGCAGCGTAGGGTCGGAAGGTACTGGAAACACCATATATTTT CASSVGSEGTGNTIYF
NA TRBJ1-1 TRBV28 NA TGTGCCAGCAGATCTCGGGAGGCGAACACTGAAGCTTTCTTT CASRSREANTEAFF
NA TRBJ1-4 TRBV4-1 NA TGCGCCAGCAGCCGGGACTGGGAGGATGAAAAACTGTTTTTT CASSRDWEDEKLFF
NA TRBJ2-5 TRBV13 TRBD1 TGTGCCAGCACCATTAGAGGGGGCGGAGAGACCCAGTACTTC CASTIRGGGETQYF